This TCR beta chain stems from a study of T cell changes during pregnancy in multiple sclerosis. Here immunoSEQ multiplex PCR was the method, and the copy in TCRdb shows in-frame clones only, minus some. The data contain about 32,000 clones, approximately 90% of them singletons. This CDR3 spans 18 amino acids. CDR1 LGHNA and CDR2 YNFKEQ come from the germline V gene. Trimming took 1 base from V and 0 from J; bases not matched to a gene: 5. The rearrangement joins TRBV4-2 to TRBJ2-3; the match to TRBD2 covers 12 bases. This clonotype originated in a female donor with multiple sclerosis, enrolled in a pregnancy study. Source: CD8+ T cells from peripheral blood mononuclear cells, taken in the first trimester of pregnancy. The CDR3 DNA follows: TGTGCCAGCAGCCAAGTGCCAACTAGCGGGGGGAGCACAGATACGCAGTATTTT. Translation gives CASSQVPTSGGSTDTQYF.